This T cell receptor beta chain is from a study of T cell responses to AZD1222 COVID-19 vaccine. About the research overall: Second doses that came at about 4 or about 12 weeks were put together.

Produced via immunoSEQ multiplex PCR; TCRdb's table is partial and in-frame only. Among 100,000 to 150,000 clones listed, around 84% were seen once. The CDR3 extends over 13 amino acids. The V end was cut by 5 bases, the J end by 1 base, with 8 bases between. Germline assignment: CDR1 MRHNA and CDR2 SNTAGT. The rearrangement joins TRBV6-4 to TRBJ1-1, with D possibly being TRBD1 (6 bases). Sequenced material: peripheral blood, taken on day 0 of AZD1222 vaccination. The clonotype originates from an adult in good health. The CDR3 here is CASSRQENTEAFF. CDR3 nucleotides: TGTGCCAGCAGTCGACAGGAGAACACTGAAGCTTTCTTT.